The 17 T cell receptor beta chains in this list originate from one sample, sequenced in a study of CD8+ T cells in alopecia areata. Extraction and reverse transcription of RNA yielded cDNA as the sequencing template. Assay: immunoSEQ multiplex PCR; the TCRdb copy retains only in-frame clones and omits some. The sample yields around 150,000 clones, approximately 80% seen once. The treatment here: oral pan-JAK inhibitor, 5-10 mg twice daily. The starting material was CD8+ T cells sorted from blood, obtained at week 4, from a patient treated with tofacitinib. These receptors were collected from a human donor with alopecia areata.

Concerning this clone itself: One end of the junction does not line up with germline, which may come from a read error. The J gene is TRBJ2-7, the V gene TRBV7-7; D remains ambiguous. CDR1 is SSHAT and CDR2 is FNYEAQ in the germline V gene (reference sequence). CDR3 size: 13 residues. The CDR3 nucleotides read TGTGCTAGCAGCTTAAGTGTAACGGACGAGCAGTACTTC. This translates into CASSLSVTDEQYF. Full variable domain (remainder filled in from reference TRBV7-7 and TRBJ2-7): GAGVSQSPRYKVTKRGQDVTLRCDPISSHATLYWYQQALGQGPEFLTYFNYEAQPDKSGLPSDRFSAERPEGSISTLTIQRTEQRDSAMYRCASSLSVTDEQYFGPGTRLTVT.

The chain has TRBV14 and TRBJ2-1; 7 nucleotides match TRBD1. The CDR3 spans 15 residues. V lost 4 bases, J lost 0 bases, and 3 bases stayed unmatched. Per the germline V gene, CDR1 is SGHDN and CDR2 is FVKESK. Here the CDR3 DNA reads TGTGCCAGCAGCCGGGACAGTAGCTCCTACAATGAGCAGTTCTTC. It codes for CASSRDSSSYNEQFF.

The gene calls are TRBV28 and TRBJ2-2, with D maybe TRBD2 (5 bases). The germline V gene encodes CDR1 MDHEN and CDR2 SYDVKM. V lost 9 bases and J 3 bases, leaving 5 bases between the germline ends. This CDR3 has 11 amino acids. CDR3 protein: CAREDTGELFF. The CDR3 DNA follows: TGTGCCAGGGAGGACACCGGGGAGCTGTTTTTT.

The chain recombines TRBV2 with TRBJ2-1, with 11 bases that match TRBD2. The CDR3 contains 16 residues. V lost 5 bases and J lost 2; bases outside the gene matches: 5. Germline V CDR1 and CDR2: SNHLY, FYNNEI. The CDR3 loop reads CASSLTTSGAYNEQFF. For the CDR3, the DNA is TGTGCCAGCAGTCTGACGACTAGCGGGGCCTACAATGAGCAGTTCTTC.

This clone came up a few times. The V and J genes are TRBV27 and TRBJ2-1, with 8 bases identical to TRBD2. This CDR3 region has 15 residues. V lost 2 bases, J lost 6 bases, and 6 bases stayed unmatched. CDR1 and CDR2 from the germline V gene are MNHEY and SMNVEV (reference sequence). The CDR3 DNA sequence: TGTGCCAGCAGTTTAGTCGGGGGGGGGCTCAATGAGCAGTTCTTC. The encoded protein is CASSLVGGGLNEQFF.

This chain uses TRBV4-2 with TRBJ2-5; D unclear. The CDR3 is 17 amino acids. The germline V gene has CDR1 LGHNA and CDR2 YNFKEQ. V was shortened by 1 base and J by 2 bases, with 17 bases between the two germline ends. CDR3 in amino acids: CASSQGALDPPQETQYF. CDR3 DNA: TGTGCCAGCAGCCAAGGAGCCCTAGACCCACCACAAGAGACCCAGTACTTC.

The CDR3 bases are TGTGCCAGCAGCCCTGAGACTGAAGCTTTCTTT. Its protein product is CASSPETEAFF. The V call is TRBV7-9, the J call TRBJ1-1, with D uncertain. This CDR3 is 11 amino acids long. Germline assignment: CDR1 SEHNR and CDR2 FQNEAQ (reference sequence). Deletions cut 5 bases from V and 5 bases from J, with 6 bases between.

The gene calls are TRBV4-1 and TRBJ2-7, with TRBD2 matching 13 bases. The junction had 5 bases not matched to a gene; V was cut back by 1 base and J by 2 bases. Germline-derived CDR1 and CDR2 are MGHRA and YSYEKL. The CDR3 is 17 amino acids. CDR3 sequence: CASSQATSGGQTYEQYF. The CDR3 nucleotides read TGCGCCAGCAGCCAAGCGACTAGCGGGGGGCAAACCTACGAGCAGTACTTC.

The genes are TRBV25-1 and TRBJ2-5; D possibly corresponds to TRBD1 (6 bases). V was trimmed by 4 bases and J by 5 bases, leaving 14 bases between them. The CDR3 is 14 amino acids. Germline lookup yields CDR1 MGHDK and CDR2 SYGVNS. This CDR3 reads CASSAHRDGETQYF. DNA for the CDR3: TGTGCCAGCAGTGCGCACAGGGACGGGGAGACCCAGTACTTC. The entire variable domain, with the rest obtained from reference TRBV25-1 and TRBJ2-5, is as follows: EADIYQTPRYLVIGTGKKITLECSQTMGHDKMYWYQQDPGMELHLIHYSYGVNSTEKGDLSSESTVSRIRTEHFPLTLESARPSHTSQYLCASSAHRDGETQYFGPGTRLLVL.

This sequence joins TRBV29-1 and TRBJ1-1; TRBD1 aligns across 7 bases. The V and J ends lost 6 bases and 4 bases, in that order; junction bases with no gene match: 8. CDR1 SQVTM and CDR2 ANQGSEA come from the germline V gene. The CDR3 contains 13 residues. The CDR3 sequence is CSVEQGLPTEAFF. The CDR3 bases are TGCAGCGTCGAACAGGGGTTGCCCACTGAAGCTTTCTTT.

The rearrangement joins TRBV19 to TRBJ2-3; 10 bases agree with TRBD2. The V gene end was trimmed by 5 bases and the J gene end by 3 bases; junction bases not matched to a gene: 8. This CDR3 has 16 amino acids. Germline values: CDR1 LNHDA, CDR2 SQIVND (reference sequence). The DNA of the CDR3 is TGTGCCAGTAGTGTCGGACTAGCGGTTGGTACAGATACGCAGTATTTT. This codes for CASSVGLAVGTDTQYF.

The chain recombines TRBV7-9 with TRBJ2-7, with TRBD1 matching over 8 bases. The CDR3 consists of 15 residues. Germline V gene sequence: CDR1 SEHNR, CDR2 FQNEAQ (reference sequence). Unmatched junction bases numbered 9, after V lost 5 bases and J lost 3 bases. Here the CDR3 DNA reads TGTGCCAGCAGCCCTCCGAGGGACAGGCTCTACGAGCAGTACTTC. This gives the protein CASSPPRDRLYEQYF.

DNA of the CDR3: TGTGCCAGCAGTTCTCCCACTAGCACAGATACGCAGTATTTT. Translating gives CASSSPTSTDTQYF. The genes are TRBV27 and TRBJ2-3; D gene unclear. CDR1 and CDR2 (germline): MNHEY, SMNVEV (reference sequence). There are 14 residues in the CDR3. Trimming shortened V by 4 bases and J by 0 bases, and 8 bases separated the two germline ends.

The gene calls are TRBV29-1 and TRBJ1-4; D not certain. The CDR3 has 16 residues. The germline gives CDR1 SQVTM, CDR2 ANQGSEA. Trimming stripped 0 bases from V and 8 bases from J, with 19 bases between. The CDR3, as DNA: TGCAGCGTTGAAGAGGGCCAGGCGGGTTTTGGGGAAAAACTGTTTTTT. Its protein product is CSVEEGQAGFGEKLFF.

The rearrangement joins TRBV2 to TRBJ2-1; D gene ambiguous. V dropped 3 bases and J dropped 0 bases, with 15 bases sitting between them. The CDR3 covers 17 residues. The germline CDR1 and CDR2 sequences are SNHLY and FYNNEI. CDR3 in DNA: TGTGCCAGCAGTGATATCGCTGATCCGAGCTCCTACAATGAGCAGTTCTTC. It codes for CASSDIADPSSYNEQFF.

V gene TRBV29-1 combines with J gene TRBJ2-7; D is ambiguous. This CDR3 region has 13 residues. The V gene lost 7 bases and the J gene lost 4 bases, with 17 bases spanning the gap. Germline loops: CDR1 SQVTM, CDR2 ANQGSEA. Written as DNA, the CDR3 is TGCAGCGCCACATTCCCAATGCATTACGAGCAGTACTTC. It is translated as CSATFPMHYEQYF.

J is TRBJ2-7 and V is TRBV10-3, with TRBD1 identical over 7 bases. The CDR3 extends over 13 amino acids. From germline, CDR1 is ENHRY and CDR2 SYGVKD. The V segment lost 3 bases and the J segment 6 bases; nucleotides outside the gene matches: 5. DNA of the CDR3: TGTGCCATCAGTGACCCCGGACAGGTCGAGCAGTACTTC. The encoded protein is CAISDPGQVEQYF.